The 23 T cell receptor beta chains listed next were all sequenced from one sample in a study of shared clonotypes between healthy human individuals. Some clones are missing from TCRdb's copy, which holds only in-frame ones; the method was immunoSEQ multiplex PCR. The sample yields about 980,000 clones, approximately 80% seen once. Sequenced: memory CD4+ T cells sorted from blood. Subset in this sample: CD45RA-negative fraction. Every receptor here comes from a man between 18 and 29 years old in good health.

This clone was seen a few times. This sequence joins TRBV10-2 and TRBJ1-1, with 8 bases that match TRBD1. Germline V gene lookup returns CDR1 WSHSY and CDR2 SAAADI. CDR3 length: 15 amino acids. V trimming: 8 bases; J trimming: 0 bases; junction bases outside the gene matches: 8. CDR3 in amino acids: CASRPGTGLNTEAFF. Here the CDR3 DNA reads TGCGCCAGCCGTCCCGGGACAGGTTTGAACACTGAAGCTTTCTTT.

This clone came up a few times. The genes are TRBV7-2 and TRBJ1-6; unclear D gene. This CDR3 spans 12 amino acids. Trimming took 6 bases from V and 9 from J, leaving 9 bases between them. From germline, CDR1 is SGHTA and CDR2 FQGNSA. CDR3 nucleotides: TGTGCCAGCAGTCAAATAGTTTCACCCCTCCACTTT. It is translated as CASSQIVSPLHF.

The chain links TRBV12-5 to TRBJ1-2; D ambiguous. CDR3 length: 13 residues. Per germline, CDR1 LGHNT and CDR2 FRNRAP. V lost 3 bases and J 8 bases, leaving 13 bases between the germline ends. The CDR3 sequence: CASGFAPAGGYTF. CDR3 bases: TGTGCTAGTGGTTTCGCCCCGGCGGGCGGCTACACCTTC.

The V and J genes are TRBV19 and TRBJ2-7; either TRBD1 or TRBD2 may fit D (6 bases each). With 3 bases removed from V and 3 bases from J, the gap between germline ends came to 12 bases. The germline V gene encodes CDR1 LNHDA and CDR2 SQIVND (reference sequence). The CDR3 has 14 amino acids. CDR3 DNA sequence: TGTGCCAGTAGTATGGGGGGCTACAACTACGAGCAGTACTTC. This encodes CASSMGGYNYEQYF.

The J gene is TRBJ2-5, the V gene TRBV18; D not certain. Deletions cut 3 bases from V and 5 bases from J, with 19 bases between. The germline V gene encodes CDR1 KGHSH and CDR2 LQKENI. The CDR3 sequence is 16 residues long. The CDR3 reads CASSPMIRLEVETQYF. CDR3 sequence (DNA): TGTGCCAGCTCACCGATGATTAGGTTGGAAGTTGAGACCCAGTACTTC.

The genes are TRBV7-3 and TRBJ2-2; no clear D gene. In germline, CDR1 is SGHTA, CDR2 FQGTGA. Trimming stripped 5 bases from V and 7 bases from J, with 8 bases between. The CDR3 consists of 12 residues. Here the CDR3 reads CASSGEDGELFF. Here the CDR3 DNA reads TGTGCCAGCAGCGGGGAAGACGGGGAGCTGTTTTTT. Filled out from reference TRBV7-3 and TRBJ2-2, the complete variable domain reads GAGVSQTPSNKVTEKGKYVELRCDPISGHTALYWYRQSLGQGPEFLIYFQGTGAADDSGLPNDRFFAVRPEGSVSTLKIQRTERGDSAVYLCASSGEDGELFFGEGSRLTVL.

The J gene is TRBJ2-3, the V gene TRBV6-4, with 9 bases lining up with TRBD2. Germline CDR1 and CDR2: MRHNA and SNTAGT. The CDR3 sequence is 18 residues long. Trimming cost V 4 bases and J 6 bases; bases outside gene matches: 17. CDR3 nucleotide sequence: TGTGCCAGCAGTGTCAACCCCGCCAGCGGGAGGAAGTTGGATACGCAGTATTTT. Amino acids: CASSVNPASGRKLDTQYF.

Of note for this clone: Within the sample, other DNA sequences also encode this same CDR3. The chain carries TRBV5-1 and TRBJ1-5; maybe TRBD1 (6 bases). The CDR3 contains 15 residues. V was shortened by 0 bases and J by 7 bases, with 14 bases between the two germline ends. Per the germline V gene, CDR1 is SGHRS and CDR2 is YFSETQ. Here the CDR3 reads CASSLEGGGEQPQHF. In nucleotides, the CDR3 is TGCGCCAGCAGCTTGGAAGGGGGAGGAGAGCAGCCCCAGCATTTT.

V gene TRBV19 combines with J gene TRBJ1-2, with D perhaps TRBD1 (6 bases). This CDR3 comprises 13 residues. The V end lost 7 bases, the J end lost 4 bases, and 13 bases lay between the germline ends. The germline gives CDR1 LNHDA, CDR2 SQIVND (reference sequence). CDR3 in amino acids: CASIRTGTYGYTF. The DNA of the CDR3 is TGTGCCAGTATTCGAACAGGGACCTATGGCTACACCTTC.

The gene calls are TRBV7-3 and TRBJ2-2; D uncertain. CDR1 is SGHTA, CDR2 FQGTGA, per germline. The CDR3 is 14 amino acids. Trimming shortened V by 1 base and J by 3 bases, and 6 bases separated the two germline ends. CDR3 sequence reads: CASSLKSDTGELFF. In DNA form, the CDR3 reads TGTGCCAGCAGCTTAAAATCGGACACCGGGGAGCTGTTTTTT.

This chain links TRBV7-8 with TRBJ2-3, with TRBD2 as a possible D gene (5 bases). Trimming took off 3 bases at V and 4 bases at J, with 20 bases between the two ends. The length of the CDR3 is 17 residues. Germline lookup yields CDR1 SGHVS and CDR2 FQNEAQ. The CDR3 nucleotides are TGTGCCAGCAGCTTGGGAGTCTCGCTAGGCTTCCCAGATACGCAGTATTTT. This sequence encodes CASSLGVSLGFPDTQYF.

The CDR3 reads CASSLLDFSYNEQFF. The CDR3 DNA sequence: TGTGCCAGCAGCTTACTGGATTTCTCCTACAATGAGCAGTTCTTC. The chain uses TRBV7-9 and TRBJ2-1; D is unresolved. CDR1 and CDR2 (germline): SEHNR, FQNEAQ (reference sequence). The CDR3 runs 15 residues. Trimming took 2 bases from V and 0 from J, leaving 8 bases between them.

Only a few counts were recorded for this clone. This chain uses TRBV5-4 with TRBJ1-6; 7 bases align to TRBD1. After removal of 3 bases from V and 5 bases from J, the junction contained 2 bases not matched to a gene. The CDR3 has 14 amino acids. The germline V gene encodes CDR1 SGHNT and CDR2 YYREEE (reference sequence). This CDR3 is CASSSRGDNSPLHF. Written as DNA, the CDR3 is TGTGCCAGCAGCTCCAGGGGGGATAATTCACCCCTCCACTTT. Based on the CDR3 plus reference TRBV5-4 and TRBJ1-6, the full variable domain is ETGVTQSPTHLIKTRGQQVTLRCSSQSGHNTVSWYQQALGQGPQFIFQYYREEENGRGNFPPRFSGLQFPNYSSELNVNALELDDSALYLCASSSRGDNSPLHFGNGTRLTVT.

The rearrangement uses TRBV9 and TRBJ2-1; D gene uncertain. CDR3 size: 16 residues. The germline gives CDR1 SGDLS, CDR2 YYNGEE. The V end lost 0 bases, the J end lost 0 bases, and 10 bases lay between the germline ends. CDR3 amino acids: CASSVEVGSSYNEQFF. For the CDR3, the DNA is TGTGCCAGCAGCGTAGAGGTGGGCAGCTCCTACAATGAGCAGTTCTTC.

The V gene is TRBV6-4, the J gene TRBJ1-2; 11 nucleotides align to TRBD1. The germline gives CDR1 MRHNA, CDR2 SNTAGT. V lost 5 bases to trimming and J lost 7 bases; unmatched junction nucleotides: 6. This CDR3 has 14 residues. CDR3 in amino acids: CASSYLDRGRGYTF. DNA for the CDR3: TGTGCCAGCAGTTACTTGGACAGGGGGCGTGGCTACACCTTC.

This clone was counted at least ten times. The CDR3 DNA reads TGTGCCAGCAGCTTAGGAGAATTGGGGTCCTACGAGCAGTACTTC. It is translated as CASSLGELGSYEQYF. This chain joins TRBV7-9 and TRBJ2-7; D not resolved. Between the trimmed V and J ends, which lost 1 base and 1 base, there was a span of 11 bases. This CDR3 has 15 residues. Germline CDR1 is SEHNR and CDR2 is FQNEAQ (reference sequence).

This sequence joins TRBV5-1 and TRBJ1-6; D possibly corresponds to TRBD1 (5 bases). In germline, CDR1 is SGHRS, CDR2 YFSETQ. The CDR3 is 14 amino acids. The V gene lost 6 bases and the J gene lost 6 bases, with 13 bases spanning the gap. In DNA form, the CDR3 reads TGCGCCAGCACGAGTGGGGGGACTAATTCACCCCTCCACTTT. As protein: CASTSGGTNSPLHF.

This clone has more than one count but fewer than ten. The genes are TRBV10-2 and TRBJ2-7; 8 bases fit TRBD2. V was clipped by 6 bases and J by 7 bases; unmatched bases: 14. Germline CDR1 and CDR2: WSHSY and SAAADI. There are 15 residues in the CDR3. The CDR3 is CASSPPSSGAFEQYF. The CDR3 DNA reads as TGCGCCAGCAGCCCCCCGAGTAGCGGGGCCTTTGAGCAGTACTTC.

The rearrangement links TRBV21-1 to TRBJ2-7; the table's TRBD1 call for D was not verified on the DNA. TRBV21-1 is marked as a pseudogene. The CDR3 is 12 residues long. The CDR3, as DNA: TGTGCCAGCGGGGGACAGACCTACGAGCAGTACTTC. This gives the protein CASGGQTYEQYF.

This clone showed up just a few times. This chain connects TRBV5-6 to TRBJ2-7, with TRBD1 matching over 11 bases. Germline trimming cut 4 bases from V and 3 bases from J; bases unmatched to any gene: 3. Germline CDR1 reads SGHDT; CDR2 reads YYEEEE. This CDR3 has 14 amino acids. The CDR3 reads CASSGDRGYYEQYF. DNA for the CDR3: TGTGCCAGCAGCGGGGACAGGGGGTACTACGAGCAGTACTTC. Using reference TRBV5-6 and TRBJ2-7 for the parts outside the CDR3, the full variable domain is DAGVTQSPTHLIKTRGQQVTLRCSPKSGHDTVSWYQQALGQGPQFIFQYYEEEERQRGNFPDRFSGHQFPNYSSELNVNALLLGDSALYLCASSGDRGYYEQYFGPGTRLTVT.

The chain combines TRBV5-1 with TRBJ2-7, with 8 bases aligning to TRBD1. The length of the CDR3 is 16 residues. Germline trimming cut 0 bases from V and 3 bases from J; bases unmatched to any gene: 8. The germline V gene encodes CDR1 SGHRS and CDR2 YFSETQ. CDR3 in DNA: TGCGCCAGCAGCTTGGCCGCGGCAGGGGGCATCTACGAGCAGTACTTC. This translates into CASSLAAAGGIYEQYF.

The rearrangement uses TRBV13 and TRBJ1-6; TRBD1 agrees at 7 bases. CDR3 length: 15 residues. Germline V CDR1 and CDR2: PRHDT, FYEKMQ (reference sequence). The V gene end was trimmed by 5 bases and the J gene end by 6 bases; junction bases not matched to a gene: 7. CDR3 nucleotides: TGTGCCAGCAGCGACCCGGGACAGTCTAATTCACCCCTCCACTTT. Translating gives CASSDPGQSNSPLHF.

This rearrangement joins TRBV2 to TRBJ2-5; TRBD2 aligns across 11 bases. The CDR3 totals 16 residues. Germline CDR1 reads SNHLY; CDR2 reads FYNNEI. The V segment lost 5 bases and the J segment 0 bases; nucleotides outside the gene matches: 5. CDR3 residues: CASSSGLAGYQETQYF. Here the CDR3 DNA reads TGTGCCAGCAGTTCCGGACTAGCGGGCTACCAAGAGACCCAGTACTTC.